The clone carrying this T cell receptor beta chain appeared a single time. As handled by the study authors: From reference gene primer amplification, estimates of nucleated cell counts were derived. Clones were read by immunoSEQ multiplex PCR, and TCRdb kept only the in-frame ones, dropping some. Clone size and V and J calls were adopted from that table, with D and trimming inferred from the DNA. This table holds around 370,000 clones, 87% found once. These data are taken from a study of blood T cell repertoires in COVID-19. Looking at the study overall: The origin of the acute and convalescent COVID-19 samples was the United States, Italy and Spain. T cells, B-cell-depleted T cells, or PBMCs supplied cDNA or gDNA.

Trimming took off 4 bases at V and 3 bases at J, with 18 bases between the two ends. The CDR3 is 17 residues long. From germline, CDR1 is KGHDR and CDR2 SFDVKD. This chain links TRBV24-1 with TRBJ2-1, with D possibly TRBD2 on 5 matching bases. The sequenced sample was peripheral blood. This receptor was identified in a woman between 50 and 59 years old with COVID-19, enrolled during active disease. The DNA of the CDR3 is TGTGCCACCAGTGACCCGGGGTCGCTCCCCCTCTACAATGAGCAGTTCTTC. Translated, it gives CATSDPGSLPLYNEQFF.